This T cell receptor beta chain was retrieved from a study of cytomegalovirus exposure and HLA in healthy donors. Overall study context: The 500 to 750 first-cohort repertoires and the 130 or so validation repertoires shared the same platform, a later analysis reported. Study results and caveats: In vitro data verified a few CMV-associated chains as specific for CMV antigens. Whilst most TCR sequences proved rare, a subset of public TCRs occurred across many donors. The study recorded over 150 TCR beta chains that were cytomegalovirus-associated.

This clone was counted between two and nine times. The antigen is unknown. Sequencing used immunoSEQ multiplex PCR; TCRdb keeps in-frame clones, though not all of them. This table holds 220,000 or so clones, roughly 80% found once. This CDR3 spans 15 amino acids. From germline, CDR1 is LNHDA and CDR2 SQIVND (reference sequence). The germline V and J ends were trimmed by 5 bases and 8 bases, with 16 bases remaining between them. The chain couples TRBV19 to TRBJ1-6; D is unresolved. The specimen sequenced was PBMCs. This receptor was identified in a woman under 30 in good health and CMV-seronegative. The CDR3 coding sequence is TGTGCCAGTAGTCCCTTGACCAGGAGGGATTCACCCCTCCACTTT. This gives the protein CASSPLTRRDSPLHF.